This TCR beta chain is from a study of control samples from healthy donors and cancer patients (dated by TCRdb to 2020 to 2021). Note on this clone: This receptor's antigen is unknown. It has no much larger one-base neighbor in the sample; base qualities were not kept.

The germline V gene supplies CDR1 MGHRA and CDR2 YSYEKL. The CDR3 goes from the cysteine to the phenylalanine over 14 residues. Kept here is only the CDR3 DNA, which spans 42 bases and is read in frame from base 1. V lost 6 bases and J lost 4 bases; the stretch between them is 12 bases long. Libraries were built with the immunoSEQ multiplex PCR assay. TCRdb's version of the immuneACCESS table is confined to in-frame rearrangements and falls short of the full clone set. An unresolved V gene accounts for under half of the shortfall where checked; the remainder is of unknown origin. Here the sample has about 51,000 clones; about 92% occur a single time. The top ten constitute roughly 1.6% of the sample.

Sequencing was carried out using PBMCs. This receptor was taken from a man in his forties with colorectal cancer. This chain joins TRBV4-1 to TRBJ2-2; 5 matching bases give a weak D call of TRBD1. The DNA sequence is given as TGCGCCAGCAGAGGGGATTCCGGCACCGGGGAGCTGTTTTTT. This sequence encodes CASRGDSGTGELFF.